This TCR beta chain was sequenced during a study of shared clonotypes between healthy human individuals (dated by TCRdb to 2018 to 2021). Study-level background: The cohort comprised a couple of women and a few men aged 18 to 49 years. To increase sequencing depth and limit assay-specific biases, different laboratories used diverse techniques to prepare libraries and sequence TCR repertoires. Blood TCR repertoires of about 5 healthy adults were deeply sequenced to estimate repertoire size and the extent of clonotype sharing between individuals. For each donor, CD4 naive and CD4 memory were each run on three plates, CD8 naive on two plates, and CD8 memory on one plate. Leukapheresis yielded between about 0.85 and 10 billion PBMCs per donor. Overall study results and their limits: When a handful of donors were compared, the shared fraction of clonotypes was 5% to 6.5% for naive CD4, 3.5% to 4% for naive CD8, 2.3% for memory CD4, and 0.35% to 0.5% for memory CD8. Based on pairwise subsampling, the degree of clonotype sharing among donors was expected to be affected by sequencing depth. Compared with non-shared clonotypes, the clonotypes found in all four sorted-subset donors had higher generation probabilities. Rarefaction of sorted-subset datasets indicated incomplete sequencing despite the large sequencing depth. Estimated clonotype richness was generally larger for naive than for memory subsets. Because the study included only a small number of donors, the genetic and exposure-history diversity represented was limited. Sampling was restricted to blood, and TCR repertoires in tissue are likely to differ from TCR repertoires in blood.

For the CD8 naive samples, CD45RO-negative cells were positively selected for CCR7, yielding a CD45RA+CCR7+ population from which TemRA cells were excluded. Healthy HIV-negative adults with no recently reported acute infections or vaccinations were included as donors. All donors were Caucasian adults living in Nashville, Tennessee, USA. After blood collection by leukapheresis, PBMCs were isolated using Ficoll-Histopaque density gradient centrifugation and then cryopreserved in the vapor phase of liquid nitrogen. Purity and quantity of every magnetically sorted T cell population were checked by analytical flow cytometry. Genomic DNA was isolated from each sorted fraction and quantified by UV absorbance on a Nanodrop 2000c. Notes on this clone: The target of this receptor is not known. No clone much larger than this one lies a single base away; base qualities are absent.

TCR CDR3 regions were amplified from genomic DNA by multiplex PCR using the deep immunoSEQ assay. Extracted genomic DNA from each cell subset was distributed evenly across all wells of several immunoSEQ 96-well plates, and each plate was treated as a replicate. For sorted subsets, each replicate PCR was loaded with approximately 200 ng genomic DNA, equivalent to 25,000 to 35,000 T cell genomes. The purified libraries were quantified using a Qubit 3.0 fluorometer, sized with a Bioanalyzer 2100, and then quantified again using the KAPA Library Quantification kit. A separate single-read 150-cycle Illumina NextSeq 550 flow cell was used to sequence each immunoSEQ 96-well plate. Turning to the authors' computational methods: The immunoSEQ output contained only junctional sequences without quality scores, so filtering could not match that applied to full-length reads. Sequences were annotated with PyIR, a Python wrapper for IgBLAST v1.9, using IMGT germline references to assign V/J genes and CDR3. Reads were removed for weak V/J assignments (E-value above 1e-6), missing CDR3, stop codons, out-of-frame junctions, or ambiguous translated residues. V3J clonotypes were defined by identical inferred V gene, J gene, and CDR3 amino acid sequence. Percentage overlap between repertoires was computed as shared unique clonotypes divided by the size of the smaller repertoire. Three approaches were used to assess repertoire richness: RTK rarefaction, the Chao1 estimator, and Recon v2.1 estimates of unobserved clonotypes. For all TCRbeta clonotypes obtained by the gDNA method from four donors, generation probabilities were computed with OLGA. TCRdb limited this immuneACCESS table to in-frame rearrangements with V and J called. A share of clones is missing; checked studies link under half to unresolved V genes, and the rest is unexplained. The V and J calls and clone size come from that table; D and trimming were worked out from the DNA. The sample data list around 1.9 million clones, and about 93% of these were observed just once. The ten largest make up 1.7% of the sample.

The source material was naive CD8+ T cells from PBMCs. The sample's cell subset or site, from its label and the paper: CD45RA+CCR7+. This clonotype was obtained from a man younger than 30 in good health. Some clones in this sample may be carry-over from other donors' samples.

The nucleotide sequence is TGTGCCAGCACCCCGGATGGCAGGCCCGACGAGCAGTACTTC. Translation gives CASTPDGRPDEQYF. The chain employs TRBV9 and TRBJ2-7; no D segment can be confidently identified. CDR1 and CDR2 (SGDLS, YYNGEE) derive from the germline V gene. The CDR3 holds 14 amino acids from the cysteine to the phenylalanine. CDR3 DNA only is kept here, 42 bases in frame from base 1. V and J lose 6 bases and 5 bases, and a span of 18 bases separates them.